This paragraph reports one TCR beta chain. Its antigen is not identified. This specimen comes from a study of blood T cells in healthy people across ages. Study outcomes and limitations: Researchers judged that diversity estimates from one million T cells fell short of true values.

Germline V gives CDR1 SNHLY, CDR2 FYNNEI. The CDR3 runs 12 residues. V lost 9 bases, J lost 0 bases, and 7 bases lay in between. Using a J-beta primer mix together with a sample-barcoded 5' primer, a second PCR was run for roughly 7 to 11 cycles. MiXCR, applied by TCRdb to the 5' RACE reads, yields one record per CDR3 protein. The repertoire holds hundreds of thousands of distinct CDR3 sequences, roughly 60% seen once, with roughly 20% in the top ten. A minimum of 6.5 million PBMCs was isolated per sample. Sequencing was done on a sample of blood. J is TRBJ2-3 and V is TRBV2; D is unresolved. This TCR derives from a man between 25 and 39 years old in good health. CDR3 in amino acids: CARTKSTDTQYF. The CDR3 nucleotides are TGTGCCAGAACAAAGAGCACAGATACGCAGTATTTT.